A selection of T cell receptor beta chains follows, all from one sample in a study of blood T cell repertoires in COVID-19. Some clones are missing from TCRdb's copy, which holds only in-frame ones; the method was immunoSEQ multiplex PCR. The sample holds about 190,000 clones; roughly 84% are singletons and the top ten take approximately 19%. The specimen sequenced was peripheral blood. The origin of the receptors is a human donor in a cohort sampled during active COVID-19. CDR3s include the opening cysteine and the closing phenylalanine or tryptophan. A D gene is named only where the DNA matches it firmly. Size is stated for part of the rows, as once, few or many counts, or as a class when the clone is expanded.

abundance: -; v_gene: TRBV18; len: 15; d_gene: -; j_gene: TRBJ2-6; CDR3nt: TGTGCCAGCTCACCTCCTATTACTGGGGCCAACGTCCTGACTTTC; CDR3aa: CASSPPITGANVLTF
abundance: -; v_gene: TRBV7-3; len: 13; d_gene: -; j_gene: TRBJ1-1; CDR3nt: TGTGCCAGCAGCCTACAGATGAACACTGAAGCTTTCTTT; CDR3aa: CASSLQMNTEAFF
abundance: -; v_gene: TRBV4-1; len: 14; d_gene: -; j_gene: TRBJ2-3; CDR3nt: TGCGCCAGCAGCCAAGAAGCACTAGCTTCAAGGGAGTATTTT; CDR3aa: CASSQEALASREYF
abundance: -; v_gene: TRBV2; len: 13; d_gene: -; j_gene: TRBJ1-1; CDR3nt: TGTGCCAGCATCAGGGTGTGGGGCACTGAAGCTTTCTTT; CDR3aa: CASIRVWGTEAFF
abundance: -; v_gene: TRBV7-6; len: 14; d_gene: -; j_gene: TRBJ2-2; CDR3nt: TGTGCCAGCAGCTTAGTGCCCGAGGCCGGGGAGCTGTTTTTT; CDR3aa: CASSLVPEAGELFF
abundance: few; v_gene: TRBV28; len: 13; d_gene: -; j_gene: TRBJ1-2; CDR3nt: TGTGCCAGCAGTTCAGGGGATGCCTATGGCTACACCTTC; CDR3aa: CASSSGDAYGYTF
abundance: once; v_gene: TRBV5-1; len: 14; d_gene: TRBD1; j_gene: TRBJ1-1; CDR3nt: TGCGCCAGCAGCTTCGGGACAGTAAACACTGAAGCTTTCTTT; CDR3aa: CASSFGTVNTEAFF
abundance: -; v_gene: TRBV6-6; len: 16; d_gene: TRBD1; j_gene: TRBJ1-2; CDR3nt: TGTGCCAGCAGTTACAGAAGACAGGGGACCATCTATGGCTACACCTTC; CDR3aa: CASSYRRQGTIYGYTF
abundance: -; v_gene: TRBV30; len: 15; d_gene: -; j_gene: TRBJ2-1; CDR3nt: TGTGCCTGGAGGAGGCCGGGACACCCCTACAATGAGCAGTTCTTC; CDR3aa: CAWRRPGHPYNEQFF
abundance: -; v_gene: TRBV27; len: 14; d_gene: -; j_gene: TRBJ2-5; CDR3nt: TGTGCCAGCAGTGCCCCCGGGGTGGGGGAGACCCAGTACTTC; CDR3aa: CASSAPGVGETQYF
abundance: -; v_gene: TRBV27; len: 15; d_gene: -; j_gene: TRBJ2-6; CDR3nt: TGTGCCAGCAGTTTTTCGGGAACCGGGGCCAACGTCCTGACTTTC; CDR3aa: CASSFSGTGANVLTF
abundance: -; v_gene: TRBV28; len: 14; d_gene: -; j_gene: TRBJ2-7; CDR3nt: TGTGCCAGCAGTTTAGGAGTGGTCTCCTACGAGCAGTACTTC; CDR3aa: CASSLGVVSYEQYF
abundance: -; v_gene: TRBV18; len: 14; d_gene: -; j_gene: TRBJ2-5; CDR3nt: TGTGCCAGCTCACCACGGTACAGCCAAGAGACCCAGTACTTC; CDR3aa: CASSPRYSQETQYF
abundance: -; v_gene: TRBV6-2/TRBV6-3; len: 14; d_gene: TRBD1; j_gene: TRBJ1-1; CDR3nt: TGTGCCAGCAGCTTATTCACAGGGGTGAGTGAAGCTTTCTTT; CDR3aa: CASSLFTGVSEAFF
abundance: -; v_gene: TRBV14; len: 14; d_gene: -; j_gene: TRBJ1-1; CDR3nt: TGTGCCAGCAGCCTAGCTCTGTCGAACACTGAAGCTTTCTTT; CDR3aa: CASSLALSNTEAFF
abundance: -; v_gene: TRBV6-6; len: 14; d_gene: -; j_gene: TRBJ1-4; CDR3nt: TGTGCCAGCGGCCCGCAGGGGATGAATGAAAAACTGTTTTTT; CDR3aa: CASGPQGMNEKLFF
abundance: -; v_gene: TRBV2; len: 14; d_gene: -; j_gene: TRBJ1-6; CDR3nt: TGTGCCAGCCGGGTAGACAGCAGGAATTCACCCCTCCACTTT; CDR3aa: CASRVDSRNSPLHF